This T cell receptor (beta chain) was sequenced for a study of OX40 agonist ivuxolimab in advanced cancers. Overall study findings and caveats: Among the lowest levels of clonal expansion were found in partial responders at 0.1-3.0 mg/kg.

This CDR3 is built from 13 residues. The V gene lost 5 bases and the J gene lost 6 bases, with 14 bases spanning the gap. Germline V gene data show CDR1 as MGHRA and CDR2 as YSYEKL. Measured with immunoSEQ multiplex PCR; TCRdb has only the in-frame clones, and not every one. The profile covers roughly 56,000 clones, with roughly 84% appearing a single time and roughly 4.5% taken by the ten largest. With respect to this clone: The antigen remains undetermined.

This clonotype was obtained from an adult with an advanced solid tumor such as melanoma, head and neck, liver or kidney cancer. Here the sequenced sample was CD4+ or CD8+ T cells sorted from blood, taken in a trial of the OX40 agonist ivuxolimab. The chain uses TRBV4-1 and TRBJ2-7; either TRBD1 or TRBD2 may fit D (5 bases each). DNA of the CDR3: TGCGCCAGCAGCAAAATACAGGCGGGCGAGCAGTACTTC. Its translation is CASSKIQAGEQYF.